The 31 T cell receptor beta chains below come from one sample, sequenced in a study of cytomegalovirus exposure and HLA in healthy donors. The PCR employed 60 Vbeta primers together with 13 Jbeta primers. Profiled with immunoSEQ multiplex PCR; TCRdb holds only in-frame clones, not every one. The table shows about 120,000 clones, with roughly 82% occurring only once. The sequenced sample was PBMCs. The receptors shown here come from a woman in her thirties or forties in good health and CMV-seropositive.

The chain joins TRBV9 to TRBJ1-2; no clear D. V shed 5 bases and J shed 0 bases, with 14 bases lying between them. This CDR3 contains 15 residues. Germline V gene data show CDR1 as SGDLS and CDR2 as YYNGEE. CDR3 sequence: CASSPAGKANYGYTF. Here the CDR3 DNA reads TGTGCCAGCAGTCCCGCCGGGAAAGCTAACTATGGCTACACCTTC.

With regard to this clone: A read error may account for a junction end that differs from germline. J is TRBJ2-7 and V is TRBV6-1; D unclear. The CDR3 contains 10 residues. In germline, CDR1 is MNHNS, CDR2 SASEGT. The CDR3 sequence is CASRSYEQYF. CDR3 sequence (DNA): TGTGCCAGCAGGTCCTATGAGCAGTACTTC.

J is TRBJ2-7 and V is TRBV27, with a possible D match to TRBD2 (5 bases). In germline, CDR1 is MNHEY, CDR2 SMNVEV (reference sequence). This CDR3 is 15 amino acids long. The germline V and J ends were trimmed by 7 bases and 6 bases, with 22 bases remaining between them. The DNA of the CDR3 is TGTGCCAGCACCTGGGGAGATCCAGAATTCTCCGAGCAGTACTTC. As protein: CASTWGDPEFSEQYF.

The V and J genes are TRBV4-3 and TRBJ2-2; TRBD2 is a possible D gene (6 bases). CDR1 is LGHNA, CDR2 YSLEER, per germline. V dropped 4 bases and J dropped 0 bases, with 9 bases sitting between them. This CDR3 has 15 amino acids. In DNA, the CDR3 is TGCGCCAGCAGCCGCGGGGTGACGAACACCGGGGAGCTGTTTTTT. It is translated as CASSRGVTNTGELFF.

The chain is built from TRBV30 and TRBJ1-2; possible D gene TRBD1, 6 bases. The CDR3 loop spans 15 amino acids. In germline, CDR1 is GTSNPN, CDR2 SVGIG (reference sequence). V was pared by 5 bases and J by 6 bases, with 22 bases between. CDR3 loop: CAWSGVFINPHGYTF. In DNA form, the CDR3 reads TGTGCCTGGTCAGGGGTATTTATTAACCCTCATGGCTACACCTTC.

The chain combines TRBV4-2 with TRBJ1-5; 9 positions agree with TRBD1. Germline CDR1 is LGHNA and CDR2 is YNFKEQ. Unmatched junction bases numbered 8, after V lost 8 bases and J lost 3 bases. The CDR3 loop spans 15 amino acids. The CDR3 protein is CASRGDRGSNQPQHF. The DNA of the CDR3 is TGTGCCAGCCGGGGAGACAGGGGGTCCAATCAGCCCCAGCATTTT.

This clone was found once. This chain links TRBV2 with TRBJ1-2; TRBD1 aligns across 7 bases. This CDR3 has 12 amino acids. Germline V CDR1 and CDR2: SNHLY, FYNNEI. V trimming: 11 bases; J trimming: 7 bases; junction bases outside the gene matches: 10. CDR3 in amino acids: CAAGAGGRGYTF. For the CDR3, the DNA is TGTGCCGCCGGAGCAGGGGGTCGTGGCTACACCTTC.

The V gene is TRBV9, the J gene TRBJ2-3; 10 bases are a match to TRBD1. Unmatched junction bases numbered 7, after V lost 3 bases and J lost 3 bases. This CDR3 has 16 residues. CDR1 and CDR2 from the germline V gene are SGDLS and YYNGEE. The CDR3 DNA reads TGTGCCAGCAGCGGGGGGATGGGACAGGGGACAGATACGCAGTATTTT. Protein: CASSGGMGQGTDTQYF.

The V call is TRBV2, the J call TRBJ1-2; 7 bases agree with TRBD1. CDR1 and CDR2 (germline): SNHLY, FYNNEI. V gave up 8 bases and J gave up 5 bases; unmatched junction bases: 20. The CDR3 runs to 17 residues. The CDR3 here is CASPGEIAQATGYGYTF. CDR3 in DNA: TGTGCCAGCCCTGGGGAAATAGCCCAAGCGACAGGGTATGGCTACACCTTC.

The rearrangement uses TRBV6-1 and TRBJ1-4; 7 bases map to TRBD1. The CDR3 consists of 13 residues. V shed 8 bases, J shed 8 bases, and the junction held 8 bases outside the gene matches. The V gene's germline CDR1 is MNHNS and CDR2 SASEGT. The CDR3 region is CASGGGAREKLFF. In DNA form, the CDR3 reads TGTGCCAGCGGAGGGGGCGCACGGGAAAAACTGTTTTTT.

The rearrangement joins TRBV6-5 to TRBJ2-2; possible D gene TRBD1, 7 bases. In germline, CDR1 is MNHEY, CDR2 SVGAGI. Deletions cut 6 bases from V and 4 bases from J, with 15 bases between. The CDR3 has 15 amino acids. This CDR3 reads CASRPYRGGTGELFF. The DNA of the CDR3 is TGTGCCAGCAGACCTTACAGGGGAGGCACCGGGGAGCTGTTTTTT.

This rearrangement joins TRBV5-1 to TRBJ2-2; possible D gene TRBD2, 5 bases. Germline V gives CDR1 SGHRS, CDR2 YFSETQ. V was trimmed by 4 bases and J by 7 bases, leaving 17 bases between them. The CDR3 sequence is 15 residues long. This CDR3 reads CASSGDLGAIGELFF. As DNA, the CDR3 is TGCGCCAGCAGCGGGGATCTGGGAGCCATCGGGGAGCTGTTTTTT.

The chain couples TRBV5-5 to TRBJ2-7; 11 nucleotides agree with TRBD1. Germline CDR1 is SGHKS and CDR2 is YYEKEE (reference sequence). The CDR3 has 15 amino acids. V dropped 3 bases and J dropped 6; count of bases not matched to a gene: 8. The CDR3 spells CASSWQDRGLSEQYF. CDR3 coding DNA: TGTGCCAGCAGCTGGCAGGACAGGGGGCTTAGCGAGCAGTACTTC.

The chain uses TRBV30 and TRBJ2-3; TRBD2 matches at 8 bases. V lost 3 bases, J lost 3 bases, and 11 bases stayed unmatched. This CDR3 has 16 residues. Per the germline V gene, CDR1 is GTSNPN and CDR2 is SVGIG (reference sequence). The CDR3 region is CAWSILSGTRTDTQYF. The DNA of the CDR3 is TGTGCCTGGAGCATCCTATCCGGGACTAGAACAGATACGCAGTATTTT.

The V and J genes are TRBV19 and TRBJ2-1; 8 nucleotides match TRBD1. Per germline, CDR1 LNHDA and CDR2 SQIVND (reference sequence). Trimming cost V 6 bases and J 6 bases; bases outside gene matches: 10. This CDR3 has 15 residues. CDR3 coding DNA: TGTGCCAGTAGGGAGGGACAGGAGGGCCTCAATGAGCAGTTCTTC. It translates to CASREGQEGLNEQFF.

This chain connects TRBV2 to TRBJ2-7, with TRBD2 as a possible D gene (6 bases). Germline V gene lookup returns CDR1 SNHLY and CDR2 FYNNEI. The CDR3 contains 14 residues. The V end was cut by 10 bases, the J end by 2 bases, with 18 bases between. The CDR3 DNA reads TGTGCCACCCATAGAGCTAGCGCTACCTACGAGCAGTACTTC. This translates into CATHRASATYEQYF.

The chain combines TRBV28 with TRBJ1-2; TRBD1 matches 7 bases. The CDR3 runs 12 residues. With V trimmed by 7 bases and J by 8 bases, 7 bases remained unmatched. Germline CDR1 MDHEN, CDR2 SYDVKM. The CDR3 sequence is CASTEGARGYTF. The CDR3 DNA sequence: TGTGCCAGCACAGAGGGGGCGAGGGGCTACACCTTC.

The CDR3 DNA reads as TGTGCCAGCAGTTTATCCCTTTCCGAGACATGGAGCACAGATACGCAGTATTTT. Its translation: CASSLSLSETWSTDTQYF. V usage is TRBV27 and J usage is TRBJ2-3; D not certain. Trimming removed 0 bases from V and 0 bases from J, with 16 bases in between. The germline gives CDR1 MNHEY, CDR2 SMNVEV (reference sequence). This CDR3 is 18 amino acids long.

The chain has TRBV2 and TRBJ2-5; D is possibly TRBD2 (7 bases). Germline CDR1 reads SNHLY; CDR2 reads FYNNEI. Deletions cut 3 bases from V and 4 bases from J, with 12 bases between. The CDR3 is 14 amino acids. The chain's CDR3 is CASSDGGAGETQYF. As DNA, the CDR3 is TGTGCCAGCAGTGATGGGGGGGCAGGAGAGACCCAGTACTTC.

The rearrangement joins TRBV29-1 to TRBJ1-2; TRBD1 might be the D (5 bases). CDR1 is SQVTM, CDR2 ANQGSEA, per germline. The CDR3 has 12 amino acids. V was cut by 4 bases and J by 3 bases, with 9 bases left in between. CDR3 bases: TGCAGCGTTGCCCTACAGGACTATGGCTACACCTTC. It codes for CSVALQDYGYTF.

The chain carries TRBV28 and TRBJ2-4, with unresolved D. This CDR3 is built from 16 residues. The ends were cut back, 3 bases at V and 0 bases at J, with 12 bases in the middle. Germline V gives CDR1 MDHEN, CDR2 SYDVKM. The CDR3 sequence is CASSFYDTLAKNIQYF. CDR3 sequence (DNA): TGTGCCAGCAGTTTTTATGACACTTTAGCCAAAAACATTCAGTACTTC.

CDR3 nucleotide sequence: TGTGCCAGCAGCCTCGACAGGGTTTCCGCTACGCAGTATTTT. Encoded protein: CASSLDRVSATQYF. This rearrangement joins TRBV14 to TRBJ2-3, with 7 bases fitting TRBD1. CDR3 length: 14 residues. Losses at the gene ends were 4 bases for V and 8 bases for J; bases not matched to a gene: 9. CDR1 and CDR2 (germline): SGHDN, FVKESK.

The V call is TRBV11-1, the J call TRBJ1-1; no reliable D call. Germline assignment: CDR1 SGHAT and CDR2 FQDESV (reference sequence). V lost 6 bases and J 0 bases, leaving 14 bases between the germline ends. The CDR3 has 15 amino acids. CDR3 sequence (DNA): TGTGCCAGCAGACCCGAAGGACTGATGAACACTGAAGCTTTCTTT. The encoded protein is CASRPEGLMNTEAFF. Variable domain in full (rest from reference TRBV11-1 and TRBJ1-1): EAEVAQSPRYKITEKSQAVAFWCDPISGHATLYWYRQILGQGPELLVQFQDESVVDDSQLPKDRFSAERLKGVDSTLKIQPAELGDSAMYLCASRPEGLMNTEAFFGQGTRLTVV.

The chain combines TRBV7-6 with TRBJ1-3; tentatively, D is TRBD1 (6 bases). Trimming stripped 4 bases from V and 0 bases from J, with 19 bases between. The CDR3 is made up of 18 amino acids. Per the germline V gene, CDR1 is SGHVS and CDR2 is FNYEAQ. CDR3 DNA: TGTGCCAGCAGCTCTTCAATACGGGACACGCACTCTGGAAACACCATATATTTT. This codes for CASSSSIRDTHSGNTIYF.

In this sample, this clone turned up a few times. This chain's CDR3 is CATQYGVGTEAFF. CDR3 DNA: TGCGCCACCCAATACGGGGTGGGCACTGAAGCTTTCTTT. This chain connects TRBV10-2 to TRBJ1-1, with D hard to call. With 10 bases removed from V and 4 bases from J, the gap between germline ends came to 16 bases. The CDR3 has 13 residues. Germline CDR1 and CDR2: WSHSY and SAAADI.

This chain joins TRBV19 and TRBJ1-5, with D perhaps TRBD1 (5 bases). The CDR3 runs to 12 residues. Per germline, CDR1 LNHDA and CDR2 SQIVND (reference sequence). Trimming pared 5 bases from V and 5 bases from J, leaving 7 bases between. The CDR3 spells CASSGDYQPQHF. The DNA for the CDR3 is TGTGCCAGTAGTGGGGACTATCAGCCCCAGCATTTT.

This chain joins TRBV7-8 and TRBJ1-5; TRBD1 matches 9 bases. The CDR3 is 15 amino acids. Germline CDR1 is SGHVS and CDR2 is FQNEAQ. The junction had 6 bases not matched to a gene; V was cut back by 5 bases and J by 4 bases. DNA of the CDR3: TGTGCCAGCAGCACGGACAGGGGTAGGAATCAGCCCCAGCATTTT. Translating it yields CASSTDRGRNQPQHF.

This chain joins TRBV28 and TRBJ1-5; no reliable D call. With 6 bases removed from V and 3 bases from J, the gap between germline ends came to 9 bases. This CDR3 comprises 13 residues. CDR1 is MDHEN and CDR2 is SYDVKM in the germline V gene. The CDR3 sequence is CASSPGFNQPQHF. As DNA, the CDR3 is TGTGCCAGCAGCCCGGGATTCAATCAGCCCCAGCATTTT. The variable domain in full, with the rest retrieved from reference TRBV28 and TRBJ1-5, is DVKVTQSSRYLVKRTGEKVFLECVQDMDHENMFWYRQDPGLGLRLIYFSYDVKMKEKGDIPEGYSVSREKKERFSLILESASTNQTSMYLCASSPGFNQPQHFGDGTRLSIL.

The rearrangement joins TRBV30 to TRBJ2-3; D is unresolved. CDR3 length: 12 amino acids. V was cut by 2 bases and J by 6 bases, with 9 bases left in between. The germline V gene encodes CDR1 GTSNPN and CDR2 SVGIG (reference sequence). The CDR3 protein is CAWSSTGDTQYF. CDR3 nucleotide sequence: TGTGCCTGGAGTAGCACCGGTGATACGCAGTATTTT.

The V call is TRBV7-2, the J call TRBJ2-1; 7 nucleotides match TRBD2. The CDR3 has 17 amino acids. After removal of 2 bases from V and 7 bases from J, the junction contained 14 bases not matched to a gene. The germline CDR1 and CDR2 sequences are SGHTA and FQGNSA. CDR3 DNA sequence: TGTGCCAGCAGCTTATTCCCTTCGCGGGAGTTAGGAAATGAGCAGTTCTTC. The encoded protein is CASSLFPSRELGNEQFF.

This clone was found a few times. This chain joins TRBV7-3 and TRBJ2-7; D is possibly TRBD1 (5 bases). Germline V gene lookup returns CDR1 SGHTA and CDR2 FQGTGA. This CDR3 contains 14 residues. The V end lost 2 bases, the J end lost 0 bases, and 8 bases lay between the germline ends. DNA for the CDR3: TGTGCCAGCAGCTTACAGGGCGGCTCCTACGAGCAGTACTTC. Translating gives CASSLQGGSYEQYF.